This passage covers 21 T cell receptor beta chains from one sample sequenced in a study of blood T cell repertoires in COVID-19. Libraries were prepared by immunoSEQ multiplex PCR; TCRdb keeps only in-frame clonotypes and omits some of them. Of 200,000 to 250,000 clones in the sample, approximately 85% were seen once. Input material: PBMCs or T cells enriched from blood (not recorded which). The receptors were sampled from a woman between 45 and 60 years old who had recovered from COVID-19.

This chain uses TRBV20-1 with TRBJ1-1; possibly TRBD1 for D (5 bases). The CDR3 totals 15 residues. Between the trimmed V and J ends, which lost 3 bases and 0 bases, there was a span of 14 bases. The germline gives CDR1 DFQATT, CDR2 SNEGSKA (reference sequence). CDR3 sequence (DNA): TGCAGTGCTAGTCACACACAGGTATTGAACACTGAAGCTTTCTTT. Protein: CSASHTQVLNTEAFF.

This clone was seen only once. The chain links TRBV24-1 to TRBJ2-2, with D possibly being TRBD2 (5 bases). Trimming took 4 bases from V and 5 from J, leaving 13 bases between them. The length of the CDR3 is 15 residues. Germline lookup yields CDR1 KGHDR and CDR2 SFDVKD. CDR3 DNA: TGTGCCACCAGTGACCGCAAGCGGAATACCGGGGAGCTGTTTTTT. It specifies CATSDRKRNTGELFF.

The chain recombines TRBV7-2 with TRBJ2-7; D not certain. Trimming removed 2 bases at V and 2 bases at J, with 10 bases between. CDR3 size: 14 residues. Germline V gives CDR1 SGHTA, CDR2 FQGNSA. Here the CDR3 reads CASSLLDNPYEQYF. CDR3 DNA sequence: TGTGCCAGCAGCTTACTCGACAATCCCTACGAGCAGTACTTC.

Of note for this clone: Other DNA sequences of this sample code for an identical CDR3. The chain couples TRBV10-3 to TRBJ1-4, with 8 bases identical to TRBD1. Germline V lookup: CDR1 ENHRY, CDR2 SYGVKD. The CDR3 is made up of 13 amino acids. V lost 3 bases and J lost 7; bases outside the gene matches: 1. DNA of the CDR3: TGTGCCATCAGTGAAGGACAGGGTGAAAAACTGTTTTTT. It translates to CAISEGQGEKLFF.

The rearrangement uses TRBV6-6 and TRBJ2-7; tentative D call: TRBD2 (5 bases). CDR3 size: 13 residues. V was shortened by 7 bases and J by 0 bases, with 10 bases between the two germline ends. The germline V gene encodes CDR1 MNHNY and CDR2 SVGAGI (reference sequence). CDR3 coding DNA: TGTGCCAGCACGGGCGGGTACTCCTACGAGCAGTACTTC. Amino acid sequence: CASTGGYSYEQYF.

The chain recombines TRBV7-3 with TRBJ1-6; D perhaps matches TRBD1 (5 bases). V was clipped by 5 bases and J by 7 bases, with 9 bases between them. CDR1 SGHTA and CDR2 FQGTGA come from the germline V gene. There are 13 residues in the CDR3. The CDR3: CASSTTENSPLHF. For the CDR3, the DNA is TGTGCCAGCAGCACGACAGAGAATTCACCCCTCCACTTT.

The chain combines TRBV6-2 or TRBV6-3 with TRBJ1-2; possibly TRBD1 for D (6 bases). The CDR3 contains 15 residues. Trimming took off 6 bases at V and 4 bases at J, with 18 bases between the two ends. Per the germline V gene, CDR1 is MNHEY and CDR2 is SVGEGT. The CDR3 DNA sequence: TGTGCCAGCAGCCGATTAGTGACAGGAAGCTATGGCTACACCTTC. Its protein is CASSRLVTGSYGYTF.

The rearrangement links TRBV7-9 to TRBJ2-7; 12 bases align to TRBD1. The CDR3 has 15 residues. V shed 5 bases, J shed 6 bases, and the junction held 8 bases outside the gene matches. The germline CDR1 and CDR2 sequences are SEHNR and FQNEAQ (reference sequence). The CDR3 loop reads CASSLTGTGGFEQYF. The CDR3 DNA sequence: TGTGCCAGCAGCCTAACCGGGACAGGGGGCTTCGAGCAGTACTTC.

The V call is TRBV30, the J call TRBJ2-7, with 8 bases matching TRBD1. The CDR3 length is 13 residues. The J segment lost 2 bases and the V segment lost 5 bases, leaving 5 bases of the junction unmatched. Germline CDR1 is GTSNPN and CDR2 is SVGIG (reference sequence). The CDR3 nucleotides are TGTGCCTGGGGGAAACAGGGGGCCTACGAGCAGTACTTC. This gives the protein CAWGKQGAYEQYF.

This clone has only one observation. V and J are TRBV6-5 and TRBJ1-1; tentative D call: TRBD1 (6 bases). The germline CDR1 and CDR2 sequences are MNHEY and SVGAGI. The V and J ends lost 5 bases and 4 bases respectively, with 14 bases between them. The CDR3 extends over 14 amino acids. The CDR3 coding sequence is TGTGCCAGCAGTAGTACAGGGCTGGGCACTGAAGCTTTCTTT. Its translation: CASSSTGLGTEAFF.

This clone has only a few counts. This chain links TRBV4-2 with TRBJ1-3, with 10 bases aligning to TRBD1. Germline V gene data show CDR1 as LGHNA and CDR2 as YNFKEQ. Trimming at V came to 2 bases and at J to 3 bases, leaving 4 bases not matched to a gene. The CDR3 covers 16 residues. DNA of the CDR3: TGTGCCAGCAGCCAACCGGACAGGGGGGGTGGAAACACCATATATTTT. It codes for CASSQPDRGGGNTIYF.

This chain joins TRBV25-1 and TRBJ2-7, with 7 bases fitting TRBD1. Germline V CDR1 and CDR2: MGHDK, SYGVNS. J was trimmed by 0 bases and V by 4 bases; bases with no gene match: 0. The length of the CDR3 is 13 residues. As DNA, the CDR3 is TGTGCCAGCAGTGGGGACAGCTCCTACGAGCAGTACTTC. This encodes CASSGDSSYEQYF.

The V call is TRBV5-4, the J call TRBJ2-1, with D possibly matching TRBD2 (5 bases). This CDR3 region has 15 residues. V lost 0 bases and J lost 6, with 13 bases in between. The germline gives CDR1 SGHNT, CDR2 YYREEE (reference sequence). The CDR3 sequence is CASSLGEGPRNEQFF. The CDR3 nucleotides read TGTGCCAGCAGCTTGGGAGAGGGCCCGCGCAATGAGCAGTTCTTC.

The chain's CDR3 is CASDSNEKLFF. As DNA, the CDR3 is TGTGCCAGCGACAGCAATGAAAAACTGTTTTTT. The J gene is TRBJ1-4, the V gene TRBV6-5; D might be TRBD1 (5 bases). V shed 8 bases and J shed 5 bases, with 6 bases lying between them. Germline V CDR1 and CDR2: MNHEY, SVGAGI. The CDR3 consists of 11 residues.

The chain has TRBV5-1 and TRBJ1-2; 8 bases align to TRBD1. The ends lost 0 bases at V and 7 bases at J; junction bases unmatched: 5. CDR1 is SGHRS, CDR2 YFSETQ, per germline. The CDR3 loop spans 14 amino acids. CDR3 protein: CASSLVQGVAGYTF. CDR3 bases: TGCGCCAGCAGCTTGGTACAGGGGGTAGCTGGCTACACCTTC.

The rearrangement uses TRBV4-3 and TRBJ1-2; D is ambiguous. The CDR3 extends over 16 amino acids. The germline V and J ends were trimmed by 0 bases and 2 bases, with 13 bases remaining between them. Germline assignment: CDR1 LGHNA and CDR2 YSLEER. DNA of the CDR3: TGCGCCAGCAGCCAAGATCCCGCCGGGGTAAACTATGGCTACACCTTC. Amino acid sequence: CASSQDPAGVNYGYTF.

This clone was observed a handful of times. The chain links TRBV7-9 to TRBJ1-3, with unresolved D. The CDR3 totals 15 residues. CDR1 SEHNR and CDR2 FQNEAQ come from the germline V gene (reference sequence). V was clipped by 5 bases and J by 0 bases, with 11 bases between them. In DNA, the CDR3 is TGTGCCAGCAGCCACGGACGGGACTCTGGAAACACCATATATTTT. It yields the protein CASSHGRDSGNTIYF.

On this clone: The junction differs from germline at one of its ends, possibly a read error. V usage is TRBV19 and J usage is TRBJ1-1; TRBD1 agrees at 7 bases. This CDR3 is 13 amino acids long. CDR1 LNHDA and CDR2 SQIVND come from the germline V gene (reference sequence). Here the CDR3 reads CASSLDRATEAFF. Written as DNA, the CDR3 is TGTGCCAGTAGTCTAGACAGGGCTACTGAAGCTTTCTTT.

The J gene is TRBJ1-6, the V gene TRBV10-2; TRBD1 agrees at 8 bases. V lost 6 bases to trimming and J lost 7 bases; unmatched junction nucleotides: 2. CDR3 length equals 13 residues. Germline V gene sequence: CDR1 WSHSY, CDR2 SAAADI. CDR3 DNA sequence: TGCGCCAGCAGGGACAGGGAGAATTCACCCCTCCACTTT. Encoded protein: CASRDRENSPLHF.

About this clone: One end of the junction varies from germline; a read error may be responsible. This chain joins TRBV6-7 and TRBJ1-2; D remains ambiguous. TRBV6-7 is labeled an ORF, and its function is uncertain. The CDR3 sequence is 15 residues long. CDR3 in amino acids: CANSYSISISYGYTF. DNA for the CDR3: TGTGCCAACAGTTACTCGATCAGTATTTCCTATGGCTACACCTTC.

The chain is built from TRBV5-4 and TRBJ2-1; the match to TRBD1 covers 10 bases. This CDR3 region has 15 residues. Looked up from germline, CDR1 is SGHNT and CDR2 is YYREEE (reference sequence). The junction had 9 bases not matched to a gene; V was cut back by 4 bases and J by 8 bases. The CDR3 sequence: CASSRRQGATDEQFF. The CDR3 DNA is TGTGCCAGCAGCAGAAGACAGGGGGCTACGGATGAGCAGTTCTTC.